These 15 T cell receptor beta chains were all obtained from the same sample, sequenced in a study of T-cell reconstitution after alpha-beta-depleted transplantation in children. Unique molecular identifiers were incorporated during preparation of the TCRbeta library. TCRdb re-derived calls from the PCR reads in MiXCR, one entry per CDR3 protein. Of about 160,000 distinct CDR3 sequences listed, around 10% are singletons. The sequencing here drew on PBMCs, taken before TCRalphabeta/CD19-depleted stem cell transplant. The receptor source for this set is a boy aged 2-15 years with acute myeloid leukemia, due to receive a stem cell transplant.

This chain joins TRBV28 and TRBJ2-7; tentatively, D is TRBD1 (6 bases). The CDR3 consists of 14 residues. Trimming cost V 3 bases and J 6 bases, with 15 bases left between them. Germline-derived CDR1 and CDR2 are MDHEN and SYDVKM. The CDR3 is CASSLGTGLSEQYF. The CDR3 coding sequence is TGTGCCAGCAGTTTGGGAACAGGGTTGTCCGAGCAGTACTTC.

In this sample, this clonotype turned up many times. The genes are TRBV3-1 and TRBJ1-6, with a tentative D call TRBD1 (6 bases). Germline V CDR1 and CDR2: LGHDT, YNNKEL (reference sequence). The CDR3 runs 15 residues. V shed 2 bases and J shed 8 bases, with 13 bases lying between them. CDR3 amino acids: CASSQISGEDSPLHF. The CDR3 region has the DNA TGTGCCAGCAGCCAAATATCAGGGGAGGATTCACCCCTCCACTTT.

Concerning this clonotype: A read error may be the cause here, since a much bigger clone is one base away. The chain has TRBV20-1 and TRBJ2-7; D ambiguous. The CDR3 loop spans 11 amino acids. The V gene's germline CDR1 is DFQATT and CDR2 SNEGSKA (reference sequence). The CDR3 DNA sequence: TGCAGTGTGGAAGCAGGTTACGAGCATTACTTC. Its protein product is CSVEAGYEHYF.

Regarding this clonotype: A much larger clonotype is one base distant, so this may be a read error. This chain connects TRBV11-2 to TRBJ2-1, with D perhaps matching TRBD2 (5 bases). This CDR3 comprises 15 residues. V dropped 5 bases and J dropped 5 bases, with 16 bases sitting between them. The germline CDR1 and CDR2 sequences are SGHAT and FQNNGV. The CDR3 region has the DNA TGTGCCAGCAGCCGTGTACTAGTTTATAACAATGAGCAGTTCTTC. Protein: CASSRVLVYNNEQFF.

As DNA, the CDR3 is TGTGCCTGGACCCTGGGGTGGGGTTCTAACTACGAGCAGTACTTC. Its protein product is CAWTLGWGSNYEQYF. The genes are TRBV30 and TRBJ2-7; D is undetermined. Germline V gives CDR1 GTSNPN, CDR2 SVGIG (reference sequence). Trimming removed 4 bases from V and 3 bases from J, with 19 bases in between. The CDR3 consists of 15 residues. The full variable domain, rest sourced from reference TRBV30 and TRBJ2-7, is SQTIHQWPATLVQPVGSPLSLECTVEGTSNPNLYWYRQAAGRGLQLLFYSVGIGQISSEVPQNLSASRPQDRQFILSSKKLLLSDSGFYLCAWTLGWGSNYEQYFGPGTRLTVT.

This clonotype came up many times. The chain combines TRBV27 with TRBJ2-3, with D tentatively TRBD1 (5 bases). The CDR3 is 13 amino acids. Trimming cost V 5 bases and J 6 bases, with 12 bases left between them. In germline, CDR1 is MNHEY, CDR2 SMNVEV (reference sequence). CDR3 residues: CASSITAGDTQYF. CDR3 coding DNA: TGTGCCAGCAGTATCACTGCAGGGGATACGCAGTATTTT.

In this sample, this clonotype turned up a few times. CDR3 residues: CASSQGKGQFERGYTF. The CDR3, as DNA: TGCGCCAGCAGCCAAGGAAAGGGACAATTTGAACGGGGCTACACCTTC. The J gene is TRBJ1-2, the V gene TRBV4-1, with a weak D call TRBD1 (6 bases). Germline loops: CDR1 MGHRA, CDR2 YSYEKL. V was clipped by 1 base and J by 8 bases, with 20 bases between them. The CDR3 extends over 16 amino acids.

This clonotype occurred many times. This sequence joins TRBV12-3 or TRBV12-4 and TRBJ2-1; a weak D match, TRBD2 (6 bases). V was pared by 8 bases and J by 0 bases, with 14 bases between. This CDR3 has 15 amino acids. This chain's CDR3 is CASLRRGSSYNEQFF. The CDR3 region has the DNA TGTGCCAGCCTCCGCCGGGGGAGCTCCTACAATGAGCAGTTCTTC.

With respect to this clonotype: It may be a read error: a sequence one base away is much more abundant. The rearrangement links TRBV20-1 to TRBJ1-2, with TRBD1 as a possible D gene (6 bases). The CDR3 is 11 amino acids. CDR1 and CDR2 from the germline V gene are DFQATT and SNEGSKA (reference sequence). DNA for the CDR3: TGCAGTGCAAGGACAGACTATGGCTCCACCTTC. It yields the protein CSARTDYGSTF.

A remark on this clonotype: This clone may be a read error of a much larger clone one base away. The CDR3 end shows no conserved phenylalanine or tryptophan, and so a read error is likely. The chain carries TRBV12-3 or TRBV12-4 and TRBJ2-3; 7 nucleotides agree with TRBD2. The CDR3 sequence is 17 residues long. J was trimmed by 3 bases and V by 2 bases; bases with no gene match: 11. As DNA, the CDR3 is TGTGCCAGCAGTTTACGAGGGAGTCGCGGGGGTACAGATACGCAGTATATT. Protein sequence: CASSLRGSRGGTDTQYI.

This clonotype was counted ten times or more. The rearrangement links TRBV6-2 or TRBV6-3 to TRBJ2-1, with 10 bases aligning to TRBD1. This CDR3 is built from 15 residues. CDR1 is MNHEY, CDR2 SVGEGT, per germline. With V trimmed by 5 bases and J by 8 bases, 9 bases remained unmatched. CDR3 sequence (DNA): TGTGCCAGCAGTCCTACCCGACAGGGGGCGGATGAGCAGTTCTTC. Amino acids: CASSPTRQGADEQFF.

Concerning this clonotype itself: At one end the junction does not follow the germline gene, possibly because of a read error. The genes are TRBV20-1 and TRBJ2-2; 7 positions match TRBD2. CDR1 and CDR2 from the germline V gene are DFQATT and SNEGSKA (reference sequence). The CDR3 is 17 amino acids. The CDR3: CCASQRGGGSWAGELFF. CDR3 coding DNA: TGCTGTGCTAGCCAGCGCGGGGGAGGGAGTTGGGCCGGGGAGCTGTTTTTT.

Many counts were recorded for this clonotype. This chain links TRBV5-1 with TRBJ1-1, with 10 nucleotides matching TRBD1. V lost 5 bases, J lost 3 bases, and 7 bases stayed unmatched. Germline V CDR1 and CDR2: SGHRS, YFSETQ. This CDR3 spans 15 amino acids. The CDR3 sequence is CASRKPGQGYTEAFF. CDR3 nucleotide sequence: TGCGCCAGCAGAAAGCCGGGACAGGGGTACACTGAAGCTTTCTTT.

This clonotype was seen many times. V gene TRBV24-1 combines with J gene TRBJ2-3, with 7 nucleotides matching TRBD1. J lost 7 bases, V lost 4 bases, and 13 bases had no gene match. This CDR3 contains 16 residues. Germline assignment: CDR1 KGHDR and CDR2 SFDVKD. The CDR3 here is CATSEKTGTASYTQYF. The CDR3 nucleotides read TGTGCCACCAGTGAGAAAACCGGGACAGCAAGCTATACGCAGTATTTT.

This clonotype was seen many times. The gene calls are TRBV2 and TRBJ2-1; the D gene is possibly TRBD2 (6 bases). CDR3 length: 13 residues. V lost 4 bases to trimming and J lost 6 bases, with 10 bases between them. Germline CDR1 is SNHLY and CDR2 is FYNNEI. CDR3 protein: CASSGSGSNEQFF. The CDR3 bases are TGTGCCAGCAGTGGGAGCGGGTCCAATGAGCAGTTCTTC.